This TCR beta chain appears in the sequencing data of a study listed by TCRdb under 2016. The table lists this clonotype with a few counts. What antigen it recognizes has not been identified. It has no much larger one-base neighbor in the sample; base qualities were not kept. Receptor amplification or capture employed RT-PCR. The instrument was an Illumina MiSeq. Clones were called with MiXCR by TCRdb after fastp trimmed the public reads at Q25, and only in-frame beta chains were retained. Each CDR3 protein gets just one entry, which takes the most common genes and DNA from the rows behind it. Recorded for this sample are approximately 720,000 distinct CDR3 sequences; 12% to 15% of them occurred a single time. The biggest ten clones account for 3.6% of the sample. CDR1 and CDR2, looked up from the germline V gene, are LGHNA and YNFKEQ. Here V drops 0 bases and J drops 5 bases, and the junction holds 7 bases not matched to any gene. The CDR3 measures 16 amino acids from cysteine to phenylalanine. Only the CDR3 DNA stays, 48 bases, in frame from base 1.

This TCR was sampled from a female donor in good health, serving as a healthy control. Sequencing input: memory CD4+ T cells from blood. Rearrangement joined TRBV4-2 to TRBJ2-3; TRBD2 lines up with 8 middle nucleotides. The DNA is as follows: TGTGCCAGCAGCCAAGATCGAGCGGGAGCTAAAGATACGCAGTATTTT. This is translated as CASSQDRAGAKDTQYF.